The clone carrying this T cell receptor (beta chain) was detected a few times. The antigen is not known. V was clipped by 5 bases and J by 10 bases; unmatched bases: 13. Per the germline V gene, CDR1 is MDHEN and CDR2 is SYDVKM. This CDR3 comprises 14 residues. These data are taken from a study of T-cell reconstitution after alpha-beta-depleted transplantation in children. Study results and limitations: A year had passed since transplant, and T-cell counts and diversity by then came mostly from newly produced T cells. Certain patients had high TCRbeta diversity at day 60, and it came from recipient T cells and thymic progenitors that survived. In patients about two months after transplant, alpha-beta T cells reportedly arose from several hundred expanded graft clones.

TCRbeta library construction was performed incorporating unique molecular identifiers. TCRdb re-analysed the PCR reads in MiXCR, keeping a single row per CDR3 protein. The sample includes hundreds of thousands of distinct CDR3 sequences, 13% of them seen just once. The sequencing used PBMCs, mostly from graft donor cells, collected 360 days after TCRalphabeta/CD19-depleted stem cell transplant. The TCR was taken from a male patient under 18 who had a stem cell transplant for acute myeloid leukemia, so the T cells may come from the graft donor. The chain joins TRBV28 to TRBJ1-1; 7 bases align to TRBD1. CDR3 bases: TGTGCCAGCAGTCGGGACAGATCGTTACGTGGAGCTTTCTTT. Its translation: CASSRDRSLRGAFF.